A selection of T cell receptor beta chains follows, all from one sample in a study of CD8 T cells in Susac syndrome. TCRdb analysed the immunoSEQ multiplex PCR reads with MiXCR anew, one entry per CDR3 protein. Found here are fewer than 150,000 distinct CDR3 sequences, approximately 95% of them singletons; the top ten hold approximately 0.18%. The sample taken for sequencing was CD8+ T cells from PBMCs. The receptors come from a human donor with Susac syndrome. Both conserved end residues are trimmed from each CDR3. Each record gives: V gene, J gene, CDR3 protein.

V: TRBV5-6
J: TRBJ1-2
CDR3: ASSLEQGALNGYT

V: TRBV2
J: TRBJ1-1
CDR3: ATVSSLGVTEAF

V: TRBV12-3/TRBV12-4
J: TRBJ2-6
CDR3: ASSFREGQVPSGANVLT

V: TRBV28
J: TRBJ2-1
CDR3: ASSFLPGPNEQF

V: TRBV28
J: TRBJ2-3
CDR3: ASSLGLEGITDTQY

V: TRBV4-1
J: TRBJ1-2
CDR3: ASSLNLGLSPYGYT

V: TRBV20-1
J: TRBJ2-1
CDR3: SARDFTLAGGLGADEQF

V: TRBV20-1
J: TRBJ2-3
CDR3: SASPGLSTDTQY

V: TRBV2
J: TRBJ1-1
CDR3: ASTGGEAF

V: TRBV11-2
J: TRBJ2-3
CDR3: ASSLPGSGRSDTQY

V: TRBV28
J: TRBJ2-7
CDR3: ASSLFRGRRYEQY

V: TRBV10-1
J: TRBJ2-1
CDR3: ASSGGPGQIGEQF

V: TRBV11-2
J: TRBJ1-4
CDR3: ASILGQGTNEKLF

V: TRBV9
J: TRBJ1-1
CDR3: ASSVGLYMNTEAF

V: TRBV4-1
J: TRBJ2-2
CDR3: ASSQENLNTGELF

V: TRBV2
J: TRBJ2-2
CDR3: ASSEAFHPNTGELF

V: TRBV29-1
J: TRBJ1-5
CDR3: SVTQGHSNQPQH

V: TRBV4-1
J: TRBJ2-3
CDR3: ASSHPRTGGTDTQY

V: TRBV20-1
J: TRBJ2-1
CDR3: SATLAGTYNEQF

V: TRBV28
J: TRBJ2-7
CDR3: ASSPINTGLGQY

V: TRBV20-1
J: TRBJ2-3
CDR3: SAGSGITDTQY

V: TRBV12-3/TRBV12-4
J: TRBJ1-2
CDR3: ASSSGGSNYGYT

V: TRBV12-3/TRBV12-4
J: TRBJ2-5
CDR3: ASSVTGVETQY

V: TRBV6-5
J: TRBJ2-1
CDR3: ASSYLQGEYNEQF

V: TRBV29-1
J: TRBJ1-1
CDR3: SVGRDTEAF

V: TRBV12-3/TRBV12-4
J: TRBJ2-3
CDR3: ATGGGIDTDTQY

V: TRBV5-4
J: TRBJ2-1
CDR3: ASSLLGGTLDNEQF

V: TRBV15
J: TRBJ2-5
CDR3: ATSRDRQVTETQY

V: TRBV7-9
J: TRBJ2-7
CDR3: ASIPDRVGFYEQY

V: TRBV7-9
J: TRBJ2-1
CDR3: ASSPPAGGNNEQF

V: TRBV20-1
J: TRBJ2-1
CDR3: SASQPGLAGTEQF

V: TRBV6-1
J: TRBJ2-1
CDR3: ASRPTGGTFRYNEQF

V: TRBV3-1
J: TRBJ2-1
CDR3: ASSQALTGTSFYNEQF

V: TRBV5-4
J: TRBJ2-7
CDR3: ASSFGLASEQY

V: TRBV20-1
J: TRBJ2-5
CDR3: SASQPRAQETQY

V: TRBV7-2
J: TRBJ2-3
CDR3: ASSLVHDTQY

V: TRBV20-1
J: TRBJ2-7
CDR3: SAGLAGGSYEQY

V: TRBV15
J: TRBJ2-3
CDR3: ATSSPDRNTGGGDTQY

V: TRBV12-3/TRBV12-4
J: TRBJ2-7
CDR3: ASTSDSSYEQY

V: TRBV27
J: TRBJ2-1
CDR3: ASSLGTSGTNEQF

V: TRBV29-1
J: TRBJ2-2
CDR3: SVAWGTGELF

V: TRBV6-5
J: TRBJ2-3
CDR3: ASTQLAGGTDTQY

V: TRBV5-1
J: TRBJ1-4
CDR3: ASSLAERSNEKLF

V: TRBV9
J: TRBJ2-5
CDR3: ASSGKTGEETQY

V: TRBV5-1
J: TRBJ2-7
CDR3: ASSPGLRDEQY

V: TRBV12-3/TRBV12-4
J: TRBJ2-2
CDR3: ASSSRAGELF

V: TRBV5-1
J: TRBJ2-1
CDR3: ASSLSPYLVGYNEQF

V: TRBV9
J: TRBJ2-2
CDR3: ASSVGGPGELF

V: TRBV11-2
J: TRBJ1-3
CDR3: ASSSGDTGNTIY

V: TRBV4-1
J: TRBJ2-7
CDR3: ASSQVGQSYEQY

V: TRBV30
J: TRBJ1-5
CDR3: AWRGTASDQPQH

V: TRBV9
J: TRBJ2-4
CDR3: ASSVGGQTRIQY

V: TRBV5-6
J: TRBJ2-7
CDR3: ASSLEVRENYEQY